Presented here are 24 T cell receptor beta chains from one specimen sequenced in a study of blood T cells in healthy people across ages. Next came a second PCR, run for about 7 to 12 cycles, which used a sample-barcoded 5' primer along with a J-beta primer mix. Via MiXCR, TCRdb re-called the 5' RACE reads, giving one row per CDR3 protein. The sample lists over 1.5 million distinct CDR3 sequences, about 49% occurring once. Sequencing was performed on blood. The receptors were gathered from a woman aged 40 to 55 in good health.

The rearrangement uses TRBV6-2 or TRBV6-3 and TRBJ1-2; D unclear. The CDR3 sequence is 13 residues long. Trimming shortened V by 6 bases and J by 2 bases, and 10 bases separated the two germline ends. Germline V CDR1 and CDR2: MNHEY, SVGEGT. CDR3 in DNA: TGTGCCAGCAGGGCGACTTCGAACTATGGCTACACCTTC. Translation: CASRATSNYGYTF.

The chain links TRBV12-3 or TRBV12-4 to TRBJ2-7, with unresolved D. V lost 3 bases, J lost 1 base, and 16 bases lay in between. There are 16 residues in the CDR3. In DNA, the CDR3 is TGTGCCAGCAGTTTCCGTCAGGCGTCGATTTCCTACGAGCAGTACTTC. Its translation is CASSFRQASISYEQYF.

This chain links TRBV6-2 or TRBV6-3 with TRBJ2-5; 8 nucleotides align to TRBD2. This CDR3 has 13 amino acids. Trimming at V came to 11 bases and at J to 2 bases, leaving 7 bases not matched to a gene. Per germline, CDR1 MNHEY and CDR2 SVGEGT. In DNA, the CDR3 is TGTGCCGCGAGCGGGGGCCCTCAAGAGACCCAGTACTTC. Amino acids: CAASGGPQETQYF.

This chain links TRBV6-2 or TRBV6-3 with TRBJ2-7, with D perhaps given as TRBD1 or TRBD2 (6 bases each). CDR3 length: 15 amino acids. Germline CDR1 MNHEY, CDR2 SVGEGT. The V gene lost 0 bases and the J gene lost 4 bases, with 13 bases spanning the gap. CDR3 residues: CASSYSIGGPYEQYF. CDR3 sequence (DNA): TGTGCCAGCAGTTACTCGATTGGGGGGCCGTACGAGCAGTACTTC.

The CDR3 protein is CASSLGQGRHNEQFF. The CDR3 DNA reads as TGTGCCAGCAGCTTGGGACAGGGGCGCCACAATGAGCAGTTCTTC. The chain carries TRBV5-5 and TRBJ2-1; 8 bases map to TRBD1. The CDR3 runs 15 residues. The trim removed 0 bases at V and 5 bases at J, leaving 4 bases unmatched. CDR1 and CDR2 (germline): SGHKS, YYEKEE (reference sequence).

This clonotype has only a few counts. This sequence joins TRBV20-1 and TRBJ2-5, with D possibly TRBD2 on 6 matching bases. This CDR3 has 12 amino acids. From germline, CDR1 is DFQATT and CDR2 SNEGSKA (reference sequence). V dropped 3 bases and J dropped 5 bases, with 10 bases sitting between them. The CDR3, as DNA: TGCAGTGCTAGGGGACTGTCGGAGACCCAGTACTTC. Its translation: CSARGLSETQYF.

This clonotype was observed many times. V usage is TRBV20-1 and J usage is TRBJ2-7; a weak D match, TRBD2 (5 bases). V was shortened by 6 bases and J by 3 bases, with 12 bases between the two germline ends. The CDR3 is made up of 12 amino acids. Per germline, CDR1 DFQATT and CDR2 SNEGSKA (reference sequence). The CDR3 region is CSARVRDYEQYF. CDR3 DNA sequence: TGCAGTGCCCGAGTACGGGACTACGAGCAGTACTTC.

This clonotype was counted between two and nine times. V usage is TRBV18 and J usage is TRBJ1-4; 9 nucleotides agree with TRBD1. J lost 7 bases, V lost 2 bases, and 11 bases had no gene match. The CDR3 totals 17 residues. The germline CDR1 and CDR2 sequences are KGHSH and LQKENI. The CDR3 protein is CASSPTEGTGLREKLFF. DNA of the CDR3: TGTGCCAGCTCACCAACCGAAGGGACAGGGCTTCGTGAAAAACTGTTTTTT. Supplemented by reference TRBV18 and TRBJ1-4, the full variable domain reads NAGVMQNPRHLVRRRGQEARLRCSPMKGHSHVYWYRQLPEEGLKFMVYLQKENIIDESGMPKERFSAEFPKEGPSILRIQQVVRGDSAAYFCASSPTEGTGLREKLFFGSGTQLSVL.

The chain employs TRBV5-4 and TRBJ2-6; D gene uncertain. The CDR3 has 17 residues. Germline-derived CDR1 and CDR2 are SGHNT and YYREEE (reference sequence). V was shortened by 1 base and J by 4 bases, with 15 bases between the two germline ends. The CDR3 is CASSLRGHRAGANVLTF. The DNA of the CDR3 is TGTGCCAGCAGCTTGAGAGGTCATCGGGCCGGGGCCAACGTCCTGACTTTC. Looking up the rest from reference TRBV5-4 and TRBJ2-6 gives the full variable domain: ETGVTQSPTHLIKTRGQQVTLRCSSQSGHNTVSWYQQALGQGPQFIFQYYREEENGRGNFPPRFSGLQFPNYSSELNVNALELDDSALYLCASSLRGHRAGANVLTFGAGSRLTVL.

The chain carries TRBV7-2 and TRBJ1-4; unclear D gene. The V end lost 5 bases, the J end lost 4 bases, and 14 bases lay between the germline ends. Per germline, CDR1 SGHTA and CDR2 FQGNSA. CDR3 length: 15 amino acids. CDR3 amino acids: CASSATRSRNEKLFF. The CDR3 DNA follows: TGTGCCAGCAGCGCAACGAGGTCGCGTAATGAAAAACTGTTTTTT.

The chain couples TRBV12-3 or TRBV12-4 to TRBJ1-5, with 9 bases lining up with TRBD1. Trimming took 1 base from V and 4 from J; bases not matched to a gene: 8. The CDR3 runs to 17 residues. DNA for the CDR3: TGTGCCAGCAGTTTAGAAATGGGACAGGGAGAAAATCAGCCCCAGCATTTT. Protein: CASSLEMGQGENQPQHF.

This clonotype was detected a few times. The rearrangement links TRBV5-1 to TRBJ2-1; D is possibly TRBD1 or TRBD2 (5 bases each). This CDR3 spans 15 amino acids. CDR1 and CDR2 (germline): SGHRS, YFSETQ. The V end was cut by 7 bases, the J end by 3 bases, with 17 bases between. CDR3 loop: CASRMNVGDYNEQFF. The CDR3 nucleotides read TGCGCCAGCCGTATGAACGTGGGGGACTACAATGAGCAGTTCTTC.

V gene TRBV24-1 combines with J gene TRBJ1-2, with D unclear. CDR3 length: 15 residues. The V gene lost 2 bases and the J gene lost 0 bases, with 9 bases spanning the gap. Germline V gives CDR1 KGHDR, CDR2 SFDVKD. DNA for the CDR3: TGTGCCACCAGTGATTACCCGGGATCTAACTATGGCTACACCTTC. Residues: CATSDYPGSNYGYTF.

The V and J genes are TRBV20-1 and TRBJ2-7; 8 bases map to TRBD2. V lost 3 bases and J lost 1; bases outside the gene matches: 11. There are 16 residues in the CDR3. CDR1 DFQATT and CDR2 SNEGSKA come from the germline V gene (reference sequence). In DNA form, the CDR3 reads TGCAGTGCTAGGAAGAGGAGAGCGGGGGCGTCCTACGAGCAGTACTTC. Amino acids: CSARKRRAGASYEQYF.

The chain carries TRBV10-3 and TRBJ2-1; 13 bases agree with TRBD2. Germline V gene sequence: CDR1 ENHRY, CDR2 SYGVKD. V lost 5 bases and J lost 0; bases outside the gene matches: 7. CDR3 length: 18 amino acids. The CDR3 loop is CAISPGTSGINSYNEQFF. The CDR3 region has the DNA TGTGCCATCAGTCCCGGGACTAGCGGGATTAACTCCTACAATGAGCAGTTCTTC.

The CDR3 loop reads CASSLAAFRGGGVNTKETQYF. The CDR3 nucleotides are TGTGCCAGCAGCTTAGCGGCCTTCCGGGGGGGGGGCGTTAATACTAAGGAGACCCAGTACTTC. J is TRBJ2-5 and V is TRBV7-2, with 8 bases that match TRBD2. V lost 0 bases and J lost 5; bases outside the gene matches: 23. CDR1 is SGHTA and CDR2 is FQGNSA in the germline V gene. The CDR3 runs to 21 residues.

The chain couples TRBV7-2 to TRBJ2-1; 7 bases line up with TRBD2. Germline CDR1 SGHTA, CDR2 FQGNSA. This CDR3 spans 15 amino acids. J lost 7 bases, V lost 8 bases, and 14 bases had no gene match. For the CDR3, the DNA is TGTGCCAGCTCTGCGGGGGTAATTAGGGGTAATGAGCAGTTCTTC. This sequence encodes CASSAGVIRGNEQFF.

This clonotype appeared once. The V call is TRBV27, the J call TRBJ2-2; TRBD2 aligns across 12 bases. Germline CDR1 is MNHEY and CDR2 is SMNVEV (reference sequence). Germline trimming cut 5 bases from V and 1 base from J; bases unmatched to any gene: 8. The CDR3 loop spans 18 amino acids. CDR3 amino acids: CASSPPGLAGWNTGELFF. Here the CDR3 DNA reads TGTGCCAGCAGTCCCCCGGGACTAGCGGGTTGGAACACCGGGGAGCTGTTTTTT.

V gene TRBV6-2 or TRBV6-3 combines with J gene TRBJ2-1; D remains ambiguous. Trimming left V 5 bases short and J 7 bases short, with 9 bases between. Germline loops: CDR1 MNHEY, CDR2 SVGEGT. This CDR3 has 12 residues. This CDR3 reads CASSTTENEQFF. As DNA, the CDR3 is TGTGCCAGCAGTACAACAGAGAATGAGCAGTTCTTC.

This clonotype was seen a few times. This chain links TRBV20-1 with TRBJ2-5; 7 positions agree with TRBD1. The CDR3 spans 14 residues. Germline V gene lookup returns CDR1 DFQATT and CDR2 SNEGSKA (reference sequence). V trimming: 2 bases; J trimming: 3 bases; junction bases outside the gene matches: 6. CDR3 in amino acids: CSARKQGRKETQYF. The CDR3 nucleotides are TGCAGTGCTAGAAAACAGGGGAGAAAAGAGACCCAGTACTTC.

The CDR3 protein is CASSLKADHSQLFF. The CDR3 DNA follows: TGTGCCAGCAGTTTAAAGGCAGACCACAGTCAACTGTTTTTT. The V gene is TRBV27, the J gene TRBJ1-4, with D unresolved. Looked up from germline, CDR1 is MNHEY and CDR2 is SMNVEV (reference sequence). The CDR3 loop spans 14 amino acids. The germline V and J ends were trimmed by 2 bases and 12 bases, with 16 bases remaining between them.

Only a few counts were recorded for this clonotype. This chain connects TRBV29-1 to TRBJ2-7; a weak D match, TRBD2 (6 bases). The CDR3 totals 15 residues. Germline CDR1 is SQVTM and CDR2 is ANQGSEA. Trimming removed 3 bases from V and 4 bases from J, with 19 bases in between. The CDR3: CSVEGIRGFGYEQYF. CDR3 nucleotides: TGCAGCGTTGAGGGGATCCGGGGGTTCGGGTACGAGCAGTACTTC.

The CDR3 nucleotides read TGTGCCAGCGTGGACAGGGGGTTTGGCTACACCTTC. Translation gives CASVDRGFGYTF. This chain links TRBV2 with TRBJ1-2; 10 bases map to TRBD1. The CDR3 covers 12 residues. V shed 8 bases, J shed 7 bases, and the junction held 4 bases outside the gene matches. In germline, CDR1 is SNHLY, CDR2 FYNNEI.

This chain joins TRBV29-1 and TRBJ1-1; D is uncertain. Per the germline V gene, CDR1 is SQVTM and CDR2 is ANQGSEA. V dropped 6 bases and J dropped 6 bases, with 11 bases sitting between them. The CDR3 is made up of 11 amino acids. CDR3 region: CSVRSGPEAFF. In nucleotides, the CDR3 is TGCAGCGTCCGTTCGGGCCCTGAAGCTTTCTTT.